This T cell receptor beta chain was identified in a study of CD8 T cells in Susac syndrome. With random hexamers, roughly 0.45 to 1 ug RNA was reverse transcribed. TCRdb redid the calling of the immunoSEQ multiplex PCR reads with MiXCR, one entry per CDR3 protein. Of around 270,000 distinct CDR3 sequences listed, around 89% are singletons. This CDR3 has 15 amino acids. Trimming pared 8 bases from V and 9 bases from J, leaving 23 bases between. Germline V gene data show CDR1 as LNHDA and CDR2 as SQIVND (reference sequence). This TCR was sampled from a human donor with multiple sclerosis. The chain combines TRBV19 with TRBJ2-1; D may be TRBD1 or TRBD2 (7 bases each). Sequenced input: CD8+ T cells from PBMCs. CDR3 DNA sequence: TGTGCCAGTCGGCAGGGGGGGGCCCTACCTCGTGAGCAGTTCTTC. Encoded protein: CASRQGGALPREQFF.